This T cell receptor beta chain comes out of a study of blood T cell repertoires in COVID-19. Overall study context: Samples came from the United States, Italy and Spain, spanning acute and convalescent COVID-19.

One Seattle source followed patients from active infection through their disease course. Authors' processing steps: Amplified reference gene primers provided the basis for estimating nucleated cell counts. The data were produced by immunoSEQ multiplex PCR, yet TCRdb's version contains in-frame clones alone and is incomplete. From that table come the V and J calls and clone size; the DNA was used to work out D and trimming. The sample contains about 47,000 clones, around 82% of which appear only once. From germline, CDR1 is SGHDT and CDR2 YYEEEE. The CDR3 is 16 residues long. V was pared by 0 bases and J by 0 bases, with 10 bases between.

Sequences were obtained from peripheral blood. The sequence was obtained from a woman aged 80 or older with COVID-19, enrolled during active disease. V and J are TRBV5-6 and TRBJ2-1, with a weak D call TRBD2 (6 bases). The CDR3 loop is CASSLAAGSSYNEQFF. The CDR3 DNA sequence: TGTGCCAGCAGCTTGGCCGCGGGGAGCTCCTACAATGAGCAGTTCTTC.